The entry that follows covers one T cell receptor beta chain sequence. Antigen: not known. cDNA specific to TCR beta was made from 500 ng of total RNA, with a constant-region primer employed for priming. Researchers made the TCR beta libraries by running three nested multiplex PCR rounds with slightly modified ARM-PCR. TRBV1-TRBV30 forward primers paired with a C-beta reverse primer were used in the first two PCR rounds, which ran about 11 cycles each. Via MiXCR, TCRdb re-called the multiplex PCR reads, giving one row per CDR3 protein. The sample lists about 43,000 distinct CDR3 sequences; 73% were seen once. Co-extraction of both nucleic acids (RNA and DNA) used 20-30 mg of unsorted bulk tissue. Trimming pared 6 bases from V and 2 bases from J, leaving 8 bases between. The germline V gene encodes CDR1 SQVTM and CDR2 ANQGSEA. This CDR3 contains 11 residues. These data belong to a study of tumor-infiltrating lymphocytes in primary liver carcinoma.

Overall study results and limits: Tumors significantly exceeded blood in top-250-clone fraction (p = 0.039).

The receptor comes from a man in his forties with primary liver carcinoma and hepatitis B virus infection. The V and J genes are TRBV29-1 and TRBJ2-7, with D perhaps matching TRBD2 (6 bases). The sample was liver tumor tissue from sampling region 2. Indicated subset: tumor region T2, inferior pole. This CDR3 is CSVRGTYEQYF. In nucleotides, the CDR3 is TGCAGCGTGCGGGGCACCTACGAGCAGTACTTC.